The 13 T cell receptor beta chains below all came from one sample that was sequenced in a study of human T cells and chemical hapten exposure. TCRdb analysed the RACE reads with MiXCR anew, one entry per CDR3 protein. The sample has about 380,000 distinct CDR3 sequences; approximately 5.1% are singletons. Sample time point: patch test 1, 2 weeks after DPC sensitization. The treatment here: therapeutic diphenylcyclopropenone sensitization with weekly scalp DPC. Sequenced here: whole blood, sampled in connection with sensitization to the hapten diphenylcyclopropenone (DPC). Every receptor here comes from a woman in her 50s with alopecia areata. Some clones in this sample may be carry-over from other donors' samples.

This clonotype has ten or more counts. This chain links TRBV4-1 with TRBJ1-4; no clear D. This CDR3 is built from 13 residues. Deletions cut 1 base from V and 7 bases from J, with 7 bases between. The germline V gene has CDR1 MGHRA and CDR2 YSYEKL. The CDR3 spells CASSQGGPEKLFF. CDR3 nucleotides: TGCGCCAGCAGCCAAGGAGGACCTGAAAAACTGTTTTTT.

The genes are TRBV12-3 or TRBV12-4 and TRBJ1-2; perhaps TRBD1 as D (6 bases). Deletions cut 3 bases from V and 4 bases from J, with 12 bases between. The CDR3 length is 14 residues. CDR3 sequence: CASSLQGHSYGYTF. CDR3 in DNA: TGTGCCAGCAGTTTGCAGGGACACTCCTATGGCTACACCTTC.

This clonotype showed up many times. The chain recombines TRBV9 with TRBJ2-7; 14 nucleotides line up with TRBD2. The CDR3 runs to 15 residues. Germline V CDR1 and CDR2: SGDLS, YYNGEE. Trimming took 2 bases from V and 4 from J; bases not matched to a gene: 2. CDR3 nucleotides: TGTGCCAGCAGCGTCGGGACTAGCGGGGGATACGAGCAGTACTTC. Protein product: CASSVGTSGGYEQYF.

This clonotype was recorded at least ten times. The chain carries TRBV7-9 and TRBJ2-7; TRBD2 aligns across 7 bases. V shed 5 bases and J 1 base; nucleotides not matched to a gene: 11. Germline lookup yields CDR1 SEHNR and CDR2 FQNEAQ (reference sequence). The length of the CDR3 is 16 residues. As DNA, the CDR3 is TGTGCCAGCAGCCTCAGCGGGGCGGTTGGTTCCTACGAGCAGTACTTC. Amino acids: CASSLSGAVGSYEQYF.

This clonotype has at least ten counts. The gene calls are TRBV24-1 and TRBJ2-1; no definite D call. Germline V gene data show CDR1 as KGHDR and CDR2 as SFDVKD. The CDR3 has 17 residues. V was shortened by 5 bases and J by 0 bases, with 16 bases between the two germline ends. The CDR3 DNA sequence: TGTGCCACCAGTGCCCGAGCCCCCATGAGCTCCTACAATGAGCAGTTCTTC. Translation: CATSARAPMSSYNEQFF.

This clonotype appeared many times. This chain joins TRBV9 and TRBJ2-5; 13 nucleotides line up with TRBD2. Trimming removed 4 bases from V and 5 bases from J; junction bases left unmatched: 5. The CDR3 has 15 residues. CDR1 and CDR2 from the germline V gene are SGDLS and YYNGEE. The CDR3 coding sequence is TGTGCCAGCAGCCCCGGGACTAGCGGGATGGAGACCCAGTACTTC. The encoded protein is CASSPGTSGMETQYF.

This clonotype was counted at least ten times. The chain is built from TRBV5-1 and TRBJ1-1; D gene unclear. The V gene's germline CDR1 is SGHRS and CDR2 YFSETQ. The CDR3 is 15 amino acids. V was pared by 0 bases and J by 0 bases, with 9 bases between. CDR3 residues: CASSLDGLMNTEAFF. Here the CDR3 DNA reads TGCGCCAGCAGCTTGGATGGACTGATGAACACTGAAGCTTTCTTT.

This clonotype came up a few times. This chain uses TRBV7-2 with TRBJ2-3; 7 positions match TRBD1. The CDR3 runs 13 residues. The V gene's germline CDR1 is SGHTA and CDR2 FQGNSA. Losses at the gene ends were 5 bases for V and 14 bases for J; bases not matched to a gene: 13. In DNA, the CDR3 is TGTGCCAGCAGCACAACGCTCGACAGGGCCATGTATTTT. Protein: CASSTTLDRAMYF.

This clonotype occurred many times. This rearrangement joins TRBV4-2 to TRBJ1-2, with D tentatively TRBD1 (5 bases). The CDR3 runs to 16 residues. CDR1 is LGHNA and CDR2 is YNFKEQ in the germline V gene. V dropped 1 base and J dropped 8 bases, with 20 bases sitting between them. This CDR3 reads CASSQARGEGFPGYTF. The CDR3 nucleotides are TGTGCCAGCAGCCAAGCCAGAGGGGAGGGCTTTCCGGGCTACACCTTC.

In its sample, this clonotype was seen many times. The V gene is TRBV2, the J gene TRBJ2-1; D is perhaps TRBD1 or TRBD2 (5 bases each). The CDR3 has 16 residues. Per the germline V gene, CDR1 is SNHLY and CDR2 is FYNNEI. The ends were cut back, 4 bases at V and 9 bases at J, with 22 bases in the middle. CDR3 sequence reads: CASSVVLGDPLGEQFF. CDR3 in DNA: TGTGCCAGCAGTGTTGTTCTAGGGGACCCCTTGGGTGAGCAGTTCTTC.

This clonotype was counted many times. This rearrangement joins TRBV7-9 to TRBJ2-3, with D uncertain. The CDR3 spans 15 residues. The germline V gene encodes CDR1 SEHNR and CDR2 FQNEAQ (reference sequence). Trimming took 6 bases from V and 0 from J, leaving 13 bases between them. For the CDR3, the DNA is TGTGCCAGCAGATTACCCCTAAGAAGCACAGATACGCAGTATTTT. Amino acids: CASRLPLRSTDTQYF.

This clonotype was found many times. The CDR3 DNA follows: TGTGCCAGCATTATGGTAGCGGGGCGAAGCACAGATACGCAGTATTTT. Translating it yields CASIMVAGRSTDTQYF. The genes are TRBV7-8 and TRBJ2-3; 8 positions match TRBD2. This CDR3 has 16 amino acids. After removal of 7 bases from V and 0 bases from J, the junction contained 9 bases not matched to a gene. Germline V gene sequence: CDR1 SGHVS, CDR2 FQNEAQ.

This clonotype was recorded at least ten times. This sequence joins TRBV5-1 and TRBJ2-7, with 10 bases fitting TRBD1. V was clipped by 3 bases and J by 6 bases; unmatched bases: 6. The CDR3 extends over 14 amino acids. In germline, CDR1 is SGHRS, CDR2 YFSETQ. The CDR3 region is CASSWGQGSSEQYF. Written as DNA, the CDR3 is TGCGCCAGCAGCTGGGGACAGGGGTCGAGCGAGCAGTACTTC.